This T cell receptor beta chain was observed in a study of shared clonotypes between healthy human individuals. In the study overall: Donors had three CD4 naive, three CD4 memory, two CD8 naive and one CD8 memory plate apiece.

The germline gives CDR1 MGHDK, CDR2 SYGVNS. This CDR3 region has 16 residues. V gave up 0 bases and J gave up 0 bases, with 8 bases separating them. Positively selected for CCR7, the CD45RO-negative cells used as naive CD8 cells excluded terminally differentiated effector memory CD45RA+ cells. Study outcomes and limitations: Sorted-subset samples were not fully sequenced, rarefaction indicated.

TCRdb's copy holds only in-frame clones and misses some; the assay was immunoSEQ multiplex PCR. Of about 580,000 clones listed, roughly 98% are singletons. As for this clone: What it binds is unknown.

Sequencing was performed on naive CD8+ T cells sorted from blood. The TCR was taken from a man aged 25 to 45 in good health. V is TRBV25-1 and J is TRBJ2-2, with D unclear. The CDR3 region has the DNA TGTGCCAGCAGTGAATATTCGATCGCGAACACCGGGGAGCTGTTTTTT. Amino acid sequence: CASSEYSIANTGELFF.